The entry below describes one T cell receptor beta chain. No antigen is known for it. This entry is derived from a study of cytomegalovirus exposure and HLA in healthy donors. The CDR3 runs 15 residues. With V trimmed by 8 bases and J by 1 base, 10 bases remained unmatched. The germline V gene encodes CDR1 ENHRY and CDR2 SYGVKD. The primer mix had 60 Vbeta and 13 Jbeta primers. Original data processing: Later, an analysis found 80 million or so unique TCR beta chains, and 10 million to 11 million of these were shared. Assay: immunoSEQ multiplex PCR; the TCRdb copy retains only in-frame clones and omits some. V, J and clone size reflect that table, while D and trimming were determined from the DNA. This sample carries approximately 100,000 clones, approximately 70% of them seen once, and the ten largest clones take about a tenth. Study-level findings and limits: Prior analysis indicated that the majority of TCR beta V segments exhibited productivity approximately 87% or approximately 30% of the time. Fewer N-insertions (relative to the approximately 700-donor mean) were reportedly seen in an Asian-associated ancestry cluster in a later analysis. Researchers had no immune exposure information except CMV serostatus available.

This chain links TRBV10-3 with TRBJ1-1; 7 bases are a match to TRBD1. Sequencing was performed on PBMCs. This sequence originates from a man in his forties in good health and CMV-seropositive. CDR3 DNA: TGTGCCATCGGGGGGTCCGGGACAGCGAACACTGAAGCTTTCTTT. It encodes CAIGGSGTANTEAFF.